Below, 32 T cell receptor beta chains from the same sample are listed, as sequenced in a study of PD-1 blockade in mismatch repair-deficient tumors. These receptors lack a known antigen. Indicated time point: roughly ten-day in vitro stimulation with candidate neoantigen peptide 6. Profiling relied on immunoSEQ multiplex PCR, and the TCRdb table lists in-frame clones only, not all of them. The table lists about 14,000 clones, more than 85% of them singletons. The sequences come from cells cultured in vitro, collected from a patient treated with pembrolizumab. The source is an adult with mismatch repair-deficient cancer.

DNA for the CDR3: TGTGCCAGCAGCCCCGTTAGGTATGAGCAGTTCTTC. As protein: CASSPVRYEQFF. The J gene is TRBJ2-1, the V gene TRBV11-2; D is uncertain. Germline V CDR1 and CDR2: SGHAT, FQNNGV. Trimming shortened V by 5 bases and J by 8 bases, and 10 bases separated the two germline ends. This CDR3 comprises 12 residues.

This rearrangement joins TRBV27 to TRBJ2-1; weak D call: TRBD2 (5 bases). The CDR3 has 12 amino acids. Germline loops: CDR1 MNHEY, CDR2 SMNVEV (reference sequence). Between the trimmed V and J ends, which lost 1 base and 10 bases, there was a span of 8 bases. CDR3 amino acids: CASSLWASEQFF. The CDR3 nucleotides read TGTGCCAGCAGTTTATGGGCTAGCGAGCAGTTCTTC.

The chain employs TRBV9 and TRBJ2-5, with 7 bases lining up with TRBD1. V shed 4 bases, J shed 3 bases, and the junction held 9 bases outside the gene matches. The germline CDR1 and CDR2 sequences are SGDLS and YYNGEE. The length of the CDR3 is 15 residues. The CDR3 sequence: CASSPWDSREETQYF. The DNA of the CDR3 is TGTGCCAGCAGCCCGTGGGACAGCCGAGAAGAGACCCAGTACTTC.

This clone was counted only a few times. V gene TRBV27 combines with J gene TRBJ1-1; D gene unclear. The ends were cut back, 3 bases at V and 6 bases at J, with 8 bases in the middle. Looked up from germline, CDR1 is MNHEY and CDR2 is SMNVEV (reference sequence). This CDR3 region has 12 residues. The CDR3 is CASSLMGAEAFF. CDR3 in DNA: TGTGCCAGCAGTTTGATGGGCGCTGAAGCTTTCTTT.

This chain links TRBV10-3 with TRBJ1-5; the match to TRBD1 covers 8 bases. The CDR3 runs to 13 residues. The germline CDR1 and CDR2 sequences are ENHRY and SYGVKD. The trim removed 8 bases at V and 4 bases at J, leaving 4 bases unmatched. The CDR3 DNA sequence: TGTGCCATCGGACAGGGAGGGAATCAGCCCCAGCATTTT. Protein: CAIGQGGNQPQHF.

The chain links TRBV11-2 to TRBJ2-7; unclear D gene. The CDR3 has 13 residues. Germline lookup yields CDR1 SGHAT and CDR2 FQNNGV. The V and J ends lost 5 bases and 4 bases respectively, with 12 bases between them. In DNA, the CDR3 is TGTGCCAGCAGCCCGTCTCTGGGGTACGAGCAGTACTTC. Its protein is CASSPSLGYEQYF. The full variable domain, rest sourced from reference TRBV11-2 and TRBJ2-7, is EAGVAQSPRYKIIEKRQSVAFWCNPISGHATLYWYQQILGQGPKLLIQFQNNGVVDDSQLPKDRFSAERLKGVDSTLKIQPAKLEDSAVYLCASSPSLGYEQYFGPGTRLTVT.

CDR3 in amino acids: CAWSVDSPYEQYF. The CDR3, as DNA: TGTGCCTGGAGTGTCGACTCGCCCTACGAGCAGTACTTC. The chain uses TRBV30 and TRBJ2-7; no definite D call. Trimming took 0 bases from V and 2 from J, leaving 8 bases between them. This CDR3 has 13 residues. CDR1 is GTSNPN, CDR2 SVGIG, per germline (reference sequence).

This chain joins TRBV5-4 and TRBJ2-6, with TRBD1 identical over 10 bases. The germline gives CDR1 SGHNT, CDR2 YYREEE (reference sequence). The CDR3 extends over 17 amino acids. V dropped 5 bases and J dropped 4; count of bases not matched to a gene: 9. The CDR3 nucleotides are TGTGCCAGCAGATACGACAGGGGGCTGAAAGGGGCCAACGTCCTGACTTTC. Its protein product is CASRYDRGLKGANVLTF.

The rearrangement uses TRBV27 and TRBJ2-1; D gene unclear. The germline V gene encodes CDR1 MNHEY and CDR2 SMNVEV (reference sequence). The CDR3 sequence is 13 residues long. V shed 2 bases and J shed 0 bases, with 2 bases lying between them. This CDR3 reads CASSLGSYNEQFF. The CDR3 DNA follows: TGTGCCAGCAGTTTAGGCTCCTACAATGAGCAGTTCTTC.

A word on this clone: Because the CDR3 is missing its conserved closing phenylalanine or tryptophan, this is likely a read error. It is unclear where the CDR3 begins or ends on the DNA, so no DNA is shown, and the CDR3 is as TCRdb lists it. The rearrangement joins TRBV28 to TRBJ1-1. Termini included, the CDR3 measures 13 amino acids. Germline CDR1 and CDR2: MDHEN and SYDVKM. The CDR3 loop reads CASSLGRGLLFTV.

The chain is built from TRBV30 and TRBJ2-3; no firm D call. V was clipped by 5 bases and J by 6 bases, with 18 bases between them. This CDR3 comprises 14 residues. Germline V lookup: CDR1 GTSNPN, CDR2 SVGIG (reference sequence). CDR3: CAWSEETTRDTQYF. The CDR3 DNA follows: TGTGCCTGGTCGGAAGAAACGACCCGGGATACGCAGTATTTT.

V and J are TRBV28 and TRBJ1-1; D possibly corresponds to TRBD1 (5 bases). V lost 7 bases and J 3 bases, leaving 18 bases between the germline ends. This CDR3 is 15 amino acids long. In germline, CDR1 is MDHEN, CDR2 SYDVKM. The CDR3, as DNA: TGTGCCAGCATCCCCCCTATTTCCAGGGACACTGAAGCTTTCTTT. Translation gives CASIPPISRDTEAFF.

The gene calls are TRBV18 and TRBJ2-5; perhaps TRBD2 as D (6 bases). Trimming left V 6 bases short and J 1 base short, with 12 bases between. Germline loops: CDR1 KGHSH, CDR2 LQKENI. This CDR3 is 14 amino acids long. Here the CDR3 DNA reads TGTGCCAGCTCCCCCCGGGAGCTCCAAGAGACCCAGTACTTC. Protein: CASSPRELQETQYF.

The CDR3 coding sequence is TGCGCCAGCAGCTCCCAGGCGGGAGTACTCGTGGAGACCCAGTACTTC. It encodes CASSSQAGVLVETQYF. The chain couples TRBV5-1 to TRBJ2-5; 7 bases map to TRBD2. The CDR3 extends over 16 amino acids. CDR1 SGHRS and CDR2 YFSETQ come from the germline V gene. Trimming took 3 bases from V and 5 from J; bases not matched to a gene: 13.

This sequence joins TRBV7-8 and TRBJ2-5; perhaps TRBD1 as D (5 bases). With 0 bases removed from V and 0 bases from J, the gap between germline ends came to 8 bases. The germline V gene encodes CDR1 SGHVS and CDR2 FQNEAQ. This CDR3 region has 15 residues. The CDR3 nucleotides read TGTGCCAGCAGCTTAGCACAGGCCTACCAAGAGACCCAGTACTTC. Translated: CASSLAQAYQETQYF.

This rearrangement joins TRBV18 to TRBJ2-7; TRBD1 aligns across 9 bases. Germline lookup yields CDR1 KGHSH and CDR2 LQKENI. With V trimmed by 5 bases and J by 1 base, 12 bases remained unmatched. The CDR3 is made up of 17 amino acids. The CDR3 coding sequence is TGTGCCAGCTCAGTAGGGACAGGGAATAGCGGTTCCTACGAGCAGTACTTC. Protein product: CASSVGTGNSGSYEQYF.

This sequence joins TRBV5-4 and TRBJ2-7; 10 positions match TRBD2. V was pared by 3 bases and J by 2 bases, with 5 bases of the junction left unmatched. The CDR3 has 15 residues. Looked up from germline, CDR1 is SGHNT and CDR2 is YYREEE (reference sequence). The CDR3 protein is CASSSGLAKTYEQYF. In DNA, the CDR3 is TGTGCCAGCAGCTCGGGACTAGCGAAAACCTACGAGCAGTACTTC.

The gene calls are TRBV2 and TRBJ2-5, with TRBD1 matching 8 bases. The CDR3 is 14 residues long. The V and J ends lost 3 bases and 2 bases, in that order; junction bases with no gene match: 2. The germline CDR1 and CDR2 sequences are SNHLY and FYNNEI. The CDR3 loop reads CASSEDRVQETQYF. CDR3 DNA: TGTGCCAGCAGTGAGGACAGGGTTCAAGAGACCCAGTACTTC.

V is TRBV28 and J is TRBJ1-4, with D uncertain. This CDR3 comprises 12 residues. Trimming removed 4 bases at V and 2 bases at J, with 2 bases between. CDR1 is MDHEN, CDR2 SYDVKM, per germline. Here the CDR3 DNA reads TGTGCCAGCAGTTCCACTAATGAAAAACTGTTTTTT. This gives the protein CASSSTNEKLFF.

The chain is built from TRBV18 and TRBJ2-5; tentative D call: TRBD2 (5 bases). The CDR3 covers 16 residues. Germline values: CDR1 KGHSH, CDR2 LQKENI. The V end lost 0 bases, the J end lost 3 bases, and 14 bases lay between the germline ends. DNA of the CDR3: TGTGCCAGCTCACCACCGCAGCGGAATATGAAAGAGACCCAGTACTTC. This encodes CASSPPQRNMKETQYF.

V gene TRBV2 combines with J gene TRBJ1-6; D gene ambiguous. The V gene's germline CDR1 is SNHLY and CDR2 FYNNEI. With 1 base removed from V and 3 bases from J, the gap between germline ends came to 13 bases. This CDR3 region has 17 residues. In DNA, the CDR3 is TGTGCCAGCAGTGAAGTTAGGAGGGTTGGCTATAATTCACCCCTCCACTTT. It is translated as CASSEVRRVGYNSPLHF. Combining the CDR3 with reference TRBV2 and TRBJ1-6 gives the whole variable domain EPEVTQTPSHQVTQMGQEVILRCVPISNHLYFYWYRQILGQKVEFLVSFYNNEISEKSEIFDDQFSVERPDGSNFTLKIRSTKLEDSAMYFCASSEVRRVGYNSPLHFGNGTRLTVT.

The J gene is TRBJ1-2, the V gene TRBV28; a weak D match, TRBD1 (5 bases). Per the germline V gene, CDR1 is MDHEN and CDR2 is SYDVKM. V lost 6 bases and J 7 bases, leaving 21 bases between the germline ends. The CDR3 loop spans 15 amino acids. The DNA for the CDR3 is TGTGCCAGCAGCCAAGGGACCGCCCAACGGGGTGGCTACACCTTC. It codes for CASSQGTAQRGGYTF.

The chain uses TRBV29-1 and TRBJ1-1, with 10 positions matching TRBD1. The V gene end was trimmed by 5 bases and the J gene end by 1 base; junction bases not matched to a gene: 4. Germline-derived CDR1 and CDR2 are SQVTM and ANQGSEA. This CDR3 region has 14 residues. CDR3 amino acids: CSVFGQGENTEAFF. The CDR3 region has the DNA TGCAGCGTTTTTGGACAGGGGGAGAACACTGAAGCTTTCTTT.

The rearrangement uses TRBV5-5 and TRBJ2-3; 7 positions agree with TRBD2. Germline-derived CDR1 and CDR2 are SGHKS and YYEKEE (reference sequence). The CDR3 spans 13 residues. J gave up 6 bases and V 0 bases, and 1 base lay outside the gene matches. CDR3 sequence (DNA): TGTGCCAGCAGCTTGGGCGGGAGTGATACGCAGTATTTT. This encodes CASSLGGSDTQYF.

This clone appeared once. The J gene is TRBJ2-7, the V gene TRBV5-1; D unresolved. V shed 5 bases and J shed 1 base, with 13 bases lying between them. The CDR3 is 14 residues long. The germline gives CDR1 SGHRS, CDR2 YFSETQ. The CDR3 reads CASRGGWGSYEQYF. For the CDR3, the DNA is TGCGCCAGCAGGGGTGGATGGGGTTCCTACGAGCAGTACTTC.

This chain links TRBV18 with TRBJ1-1; tentatively, D is TRBD1 (5 bases). The CDR3 spans 13 residues. Germline CDR1 and CDR2: KGHSH and LQKENI. Trimming removed 3 bases from V and 1 base from J, with 6 bases in between. CDR3 protein: CASSPTGNTEAFF. CDR3 nucleotide sequence: TGTGCCAGCTCACCCACAGGGAACACTGAAGCTTTCTTT.

The genes are TRBV11-2 and TRBJ1-5, with D hard to call. The CDR3 length is 13 residues. The V gene lost 1 base and the J gene lost 9 bases, with 10 bases spanning the gap. Germline CDR1 is SGHAT and CDR2 is FQNNGV. The CDR3: CASSLASFTPQHF. In nucleotides, the CDR3 is TGTGCCAGCAGCTTAGCCTCATTTACGCCCCAGCATTTT.

The chain has TRBV9 and TRBJ2-7; D is possibly TRBD2 (5 bases). The CDR3 runs 14 residues. The V end was cut by 3 bases, the J end by 7 bases, with 17 bases between. Germline CDR1 SGDLS, CDR2 YYNGEE. CDR3 sequence (DNA): TGTGCCAGCAGCGGTCTCCGGGGTACTAAAGAGCAGTACTTC. Translating it yields CASSGLRGTKEQYF.

The sample holds a few counts of this clone. The chain links TRBV12-5 to TRBJ1-5; D remains unclear. The ends were cut back, 11 bases at V and 0 bases at J, with 17 bases in the middle. The CDR3 spans 15 residues. Germline values: CDR1 LGHNT, CDR2 FRNRAP. The CDR3 reads CAGGRPIYSNQPQHF. CDR3 coding DNA: TGTGCTGGAGGCCGGCCCATCTATAGCAATCAGCCCCAGCATTTT.

V gene TRBV5-4 combines with J gene TRBJ2-3, with 11 positions matching TRBD2. Germline V CDR1 and CDR2: SGHNT, YYREEE (reference sequence). This CDR3 contains 16 residues. With V trimmed by 6 bases and J by 2 bases, 8 bases remained unmatched. DNA of the CDR3: TGTGCCAGCAACACCCGACTAGCGGGACACACAGATACGCAGTATTTT. This encodes CASNTRLAGHTDTQYF. Combining the CDR3 with reference TRBV5-4 and TRBJ2-3 gives the whole variable domain ETGVTQSPTHLIKTRGQQVTLRCSSQSGHNTVSWYQQALGQGPQFIFQYYREEENGRGNFPPRFSGLQFPNYSSELNVNALELDDSALYLCASNTRLAGHTDTQYFGPGTRLTVL.

The chain links TRBV6-6 to TRBJ2-1; either TRBD1 or TRBD2 may fit D (5 bases each). The germline CDR1 and CDR2 sequences are MNHNY and SVGAGI (reference sequence). CDR3 size: 15 residues. Trimming took 8 bases from V and 4 from J, leaving 18 bases between them. The CDR3 here is CASSKGDGLYNEQFF. CDR3 DNA sequence: TGTGCCAGCTCAAAAGGGGACGGCCTATACAATGAGCAGTTCTTC.

The chain couples TRBV11-2 to TRBJ2-7; D assignment may be TRBD1 or TRBD2 (5 bases each). Germline-derived CDR1 and CDR2 are SGHAT and FQNNGV. Trimming took off 6 bases at V and 6 bases at J, with 18 bases between the two ends. The CDR3 consists of 14 residues. The CDR3 here is CASSGSPPGGEQYF. The CDR3 region has the DNA TGTGCCAGCAGTGGGAGTCCCCCTGGGGGCGAGCAGTACTTC.